Listed here are 26 T cell receptor beta chains from one sample, sequenced in a study of cytomegalovirus exposure and HLA in healthy donors. Researchers ran the PCR with 60 Vbeta and 13 Jbeta primers. Repertoires were generated with immunoSEQ multiplex PCR, while TCRdb's copy carries only in-frame clones and drops some. The repertoire includes over 150,000 clones, almost 75% of them detected once, and about 5.4% sits in the top ten. The sample was PBMCs. The receptors were sampled from a woman aged 18-29 years in good health and CMV-seropositive.

This chain joins TRBV4-3 and TRBJ1-4; D remains unclear. CDR3 length equals 17 residues. Germline assignment: CDR1 LGHNA and CDR2 YSLEER. V dropped 0 bases and J dropped 2 bases, with 13 bases sitting between them. The CDR3, as DNA: TGCGCCAGCAGCCAAGATCTGGCAGGAGGGACTAATGAAAAACTGTTTTTT. This sequence encodes CASSQDLAGGTNEKLFF.

The chain joins TRBV19 to TRBJ2-1, with D possibly being TRBD2 (5 bases). This CDR3 has 16 amino acids. Germline loops: CDR1 LNHDA, CDR2 SQIVND (reference sequence). V was cut by 4 bases and J by 4 bases, with 17 bases left in between. The CDR3 region is CASSTPSRGSYNEQFF. CDR3 bases: TGTGCCAGTAGTACCCCCTCCCGGGGATCTTACAATGAGCAGTTCTTC.

The chain carries TRBV30 and TRBJ1-5; possible D gene TRBD1, 5 bases. V was clipped by 2 bases and J by 2 bases, with 10 bases between them. The CDR3 has 14 amino acids. Germline CDR1 is GTSNPN and CDR2 is SVGIG (reference sequence). This CDR3 reads CAWSTTRGNQPQHF. The CDR3 DNA reads as TGTGCCTGGAGTACAACCAGGGGCAATCAGCCCCAGCATTTT.

This chain uses TRBV4-1 with TRBJ2-7; no clear D. Deletions cut 2 bases from V and 5 bases from J, with 16 bases between. This CDR3 region has 15 residues. CDR1 is MGHRA and CDR2 is YSYEKL in the germline V gene. CDR3 sequence: CASSQLQSLGHEQYF. The CDR3 DNA is TGCGCCAGCAGCCAACTACAGTCCTTGGGCCACGAGCAGTACTTC.

The chain carries TRBV5-6 and TRBJ1-1, with 7 bases that match TRBD1. The CDR3 spans 18 residues. V shed 1 base and J 1 base; nucleotides not matched to a gene: 13. CDR1 and CDR2 (germline): SGHDT, YYEEEE. The CDR3 protein is CASSLRWTGKMGNTEAFF. The CDR3 DNA is TGTGCCAGCAGCTTGAGATGGACAGGAAAAATGGGGAACACTGAAGCTTTCTTT.

This clone was seen more than once but under ten times. This chain uses TRBV25-1 with TRBJ1-4; D remains unclear. V lost 1 base, J lost 0 bases, and 15 bases lay in between. CDR3 length equals 18 residues. Germline values: CDR1 MGHDK, CDR2 SYGVNS. In nucleotides, the CDR3 is TGTGCCAGCAGTGAATCAACGGGATTTCTAGCAACTAATGAAAAACTGTTTTTT. Its translation: CASSESTGFLATNEKLFF.

The chain employs TRBV14 and TRBJ1-1; D ambiguous. CDR3 length equals 13 residues. With 0 bases removed from V and 6 bases from J, the gap between germline ends came to 8 bases. Germline CDR1 is SGHDN and CDR2 is FVKESK. CDR3 region: CASSQDEAAEAFF. Here the CDR3 DNA reads TGTGCCAGCAGCCAAGACGAGGCCGCTGAAGCTTTCTTT.

This sequence joins TRBV5-1 and TRBJ2-5; D is uncertain. This CDR3 has 16 amino acids. Trimming removed 4 bases from V and 4 bases from J, with 20 bases in between. CDR1 and CDR2 from the germline V gene are SGHRS and YFSETQ. CDR3 in DNA: TGCGCCAGCAGCCTCCAATTCGGGTCCTTGGCAGAGACCCAGTACTTC. It is translated as CASSLQFGSLAETQYF. Drawing the rest from reference TRBV5-1 and TRBJ2-5, the complete variable domain is KAGVTQTPRYLIKTRGQQVTLSCSPISGHRSVSWYQQTPGQGLQFLFEYFSETQRNKGNFPGRFSGRQFSNSRSEMNVSTLELGDSALYLCASSLQFGSLAETQYFGPGTRLLVL.

The rearrangement joins TRBV18 to TRBJ1-6, with 8 bases that match TRBD1. Looked up from germline, CDR1 is KGHSH and CDR2 is LQKENI. With V trimmed by 6 bases and J by 13 bases, 5 bases remained unmatched. CDR3 length: 12 residues. The CDR3 DNA is TGTGCCAGCTCGCAGGACAGGGCCCCCCTCCACTTT. Translated, it gives CASSQDRAPLHF.

This rearrangement joins TRBV5-6 to TRBJ2-5; 7 bases fit TRBD2. V shed 3 bases, J shed 2 bases, and the junction held 10 bases outside the gene matches. This CDR3 spans 16 amino acids. Germline V gives CDR1 SGHDT, CDR2 YYEEEE. The CDR3 protein is CASSYLAVGGQETQYF. CDR3 DNA: TGTGCCAGCAGCTACCTGGCGGTGGGGGGGCAAGAGACCCAGTACTTC. The variable domain in full, with the rest retrieved from reference TRBV5-6 and TRBJ2-5, is DAGVTQSPTHLIKTRGQQVTLRCSPKSGHDTVSWYQQALGQGPQFIFQYYEEEERQRGNFPDRFSGHQFPNYSSELNVNALLLGDSALYLCASSYLAVGGQETQYFGPGTRLLVL.

This clone came up a few times. The gene calls are TRBV27 and TRBJ2-1; 12 bases agree with TRBD2. Germline V gives CDR1 MNHEY, CDR2 SMNVEV (reference sequence). The V segment lost 6 bases and the J segment 6 bases; nucleotides outside the gene matches: 6. This CDR3 spans 15 amino acids. The CDR3 reads CASRPTSGGPNEQFF. The CDR3 DNA reads TGTGCCAGCAGACCTACTAGCGGGGGGCCCAATGAGCAGTTCTTC.

The chain couples TRBV5-5 to TRBJ2-7, with 7 positions matching TRBD1. V gave up 4 bases and J gave up 2 bases; unmatched junction bases: 6. The CDR3 sequence is 14 residues long. In germline, CDR1 is SGHKS, CDR2 YYEKEE (reference sequence). As DNA, the CDR3 is TGTGCCAGCAGCAAGACAGGGACCACCTACGAGCAGTACTTC. This sequence encodes CASSKTGTTYEQYF.

The genes are TRBV4-1 and TRBJ2-7; 10 nucleotides match TRBD1. This CDR3 has 15 amino acids. Germline V gives CDR1 MGHRA, CDR2 YSYEKL. The V and J ends lost 4 bases and 1 base, in that order; junction bases with no gene match: 4. As DNA, the CDR3 is TGCGCCAGCAGCCCTGGGACAGGGGCATCCTACGAGCAGTACTTC. This gives the protein CASSPGTGASYEQYF.

This clone has just one count. A read error may produce the germline difference seen at one junction end. The chain joins TRBV7-9 to TRBJ1-5, with 10 positions matching TRBD1. The CDR3 loop spans 16 amino acids. Germline V CDR1 and CDR2: SEHNR, FQNEAQ (reference sequence). This CDR3 reads CSSSLGSTGGVEPQHF. The CDR3 DNA reads as TGTTCCAGCAGCTTAGGTTCGACAGGGGGCGTTGAGCCCCAGCATTTT.

This clone was detected a few times. This chain links TRBV6-5 with TRBJ2-1; the D gene is possibly TRBD2 (5 bases). The CDR3 contains 14 residues. Trimming removed 4 bases from V and 8 bases from J, with 15 bases in between. CDR1 and CDR2 from the germline V gene are MNHEY and SVGAGI. For the CDR3, the DNA is TGTGCCAGCAGTTTCAGATTGCGGGTTGATGAGCAGTTCTTC. It yields the protein CASSFRLRVDEQFF.

Only a few counts were recorded for this clone. The J gene is TRBJ2-1, the V gene TRBV7-9; 9 nucleotides line up with TRBD2. This CDR3 spans 15 amino acids. CDR1 is SEHNR, CDR2 FQNEAQ, per germline (reference sequence). Trimming cost V 4 bases and J 4 bases; bases outside gene matches: 5. CDR3 bases: TGTGCCAGCAGCTCGCCAGCGGGGGGATACAATGAGCAGTTCTTC. It yields the protein CASSSPAGGYNEQFF.

The genes are TRBV19 and TRBJ2-3, with 8 bases that match TRBD1. Germline V gene data show CDR1 as LNHDA and CDR2 as SQIVND (reference sequence). The CDR3 covers 14 residues. V was pared by 5 bases and J by 6 bases, with 7 bases of the junction left unmatched. The CDR3 sequence is CASSPDRGGDTQYF. For the CDR3, the DNA is TGTGCCAGTAGTCCCGACAGGGGCGGCGATACGCAGTATTTT.

The J gene is TRBJ1-2, the V gene TRBV14; 7 bases line up with TRBD1. J was trimmed by 3 bases and V by 4 bases; bases with no gene match: 11. Germline lookup yields CDR1 SGHDN and CDR2 FVKESK. The CDR3 covers 16 residues. The CDR3, as DNA: TGTGCCAGCAGCCTAGGGGGCCCTACCGGATACTATGGCTACACCTTC. This encodes CASSLGGPTGYYGYTF.

For the CDR3, the DNA is TGTGCCAGCAGTTACTCGTCAGCGGGAAAACTGTTTTTT. Protein sequence: CASSYSSAGKLFF. The V call is TRBV6-5, the J call TRBJ1-4; no clear D. Trimming pared 0 bases from V and 10 bases from J, leaving 9 bases between. Germline assignment: CDR1 MNHEY and CDR2 SVGAGI. The CDR3 length is 13 residues.

About this clone itself: Sequence at one end of the junction differs from germline and may be a read error. The chain couples TRBV9 to TRBJ2-3; a possible D gene is TRBD1 (6 bases). The CDR3 runs to 15 residues. Germline V lookup: CDR1 SGDLS, CDR2 YYNGEE. Here the CDR3 DNA reads TGTGACAGCAGTTTAGGGGGAGATTTAGCAGATACGCAGTATTTT. Protein product: CDSSLGGDLADTQYF.

In this sample, this clone turned up a few times. V gene TRBV6-1 combines with J gene TRBJ2-7, with D possibly matching TRBD2 (7 bases). Germline assignment: CDR1 MNHNS and CDR2 SASEGT. Trimming pared 3 bases from V and 0 bases from J, leaving 24 bases between. The CDR3 loop spans 19 amino acids. In nucleotides, the CDR3 is TGTGCCAGCAGTGACTTAGAGCACCGAGGGGGGGCCGCCTCCTACGAGCAGTACTTC. Translation gives CASSDLEHRGGAASYEQYF.

Of note for this clone: At one end the junction does not follow the germline gene, possibly because of a read error. This chain uses TRBV7-9 with TRBJ1-1, with TRBD1 matching 7 bases. Germline assignment: CDR1 SEHNR and CDR2 FQNEAQ (reference sequence). This CDR3 has 15 residues. The CDR3, as DNA: TGTTCCAGCAGCGCATCCGGGACAGAGAACACTGAAGCTTTCTTT. Protein product: CSSSASGTENTEAFF.

The chain is built from TRBV6-4 and TRBJ2-1, with D perhaps matching TRBD1 (5 bases). The V end lost 4 bases, the J end lost 5 bases, and 12 bases lay between the germline ends. Germline V lookup: CDR1 MRHNA, CDR2 SNTAGT. This CDR3 spans 14 amino acids. CDR3 DNA: TGTGCCAGCAGTGTGGGAAAAGGGGACAATGAGCAGTTCTTC. Its translation: CASSVGKGDNEQFF.

This clone was picked up a small number of times. V and J are TRBV4-2 and TRBJ1-2, with 9 bases that match TRBD1. Germline trimming cut 1 base from V and 8 bases from J; bases unmatched to any gene: 14. The CDR3 is 17 amino acids. Germline values: CDR1 LGHNA, CDR2 YNFKEQ. CDR3 coding DNA: TGTGCCAGCAGCCAAGTCGACGGGACAGGGTATTTTGGAGGCTACACCTTC. Encoded protein: CASSQVDGTGYFGGYTF.

The rearrangement links TRBV4-2 to TRBJ2-3, with 8 bases matching TRBD1. The CDR3 has 17 amino acids. V dropped 0 bases and J dropped 5; count of bases not matched to a gene: 10. Germline CDR1 reads LGHNA; CDR2 reads YNFKEQ. The DNA of the CDR3 is TGTGCCAGCAGCCAAGAGGAGGCAGGGGGCACGATAGATACGCAGTATTTT. This translates into CASSQEEAGGTIDTQYF.

There are a few counts of this clone. This chain joins TRBV25-1 and TRBJ2-7, with 7 bases aligning to TRBD1. The V segment lost 6 bases and the J segment 2 bases; nucleotides outside the gene matches: 7. This CDR3 is 14 amino acids long. Germline V gives CDR1 MGHDK, CDR2 SYGVNS. CDR3 coding DNA: TGTGCCAGCAGCCGGGACAGAGAGACCTACGAGCAGTACTTC. This codes for CASSRDRETYEQYF.